This T cell receptor beta chain was captured in a study of T cell repertoires in cytomegalovirus infection. TCRdb called the reads again in MiXCR, with one record for every CDR3 protein. Here the sample spans 550,000 to 850,000 distinct CDR3 sequences, roughly 36% being singletons. Only one count was recorded for this clonotype. Its antigen is not known. Looked up from germline, CDR1 is MNHNS and CDR2 is SASEGT. The CDR3 has 15 amino acids. J gave up 2 bases and V 5 bases, and 6 bases lay outside the gene matches. The source is a human donor in good health (CMV status not recorded). Some clones in this sample may be carry-over from other donors' samples. Specimen: cultured PBMCs, collected from culture after CMV antigen stimulation. This chain joins TRBV6-1 and TRBJ2-1; TRBD2 agrees at 7 bases. The CDR3 reads CASSYASGTYNEQFF. The CDR3 bases are TGTGCCAGCAGTTACGCTAGCGGAACCTACAATGAGCAGTTCTTC.